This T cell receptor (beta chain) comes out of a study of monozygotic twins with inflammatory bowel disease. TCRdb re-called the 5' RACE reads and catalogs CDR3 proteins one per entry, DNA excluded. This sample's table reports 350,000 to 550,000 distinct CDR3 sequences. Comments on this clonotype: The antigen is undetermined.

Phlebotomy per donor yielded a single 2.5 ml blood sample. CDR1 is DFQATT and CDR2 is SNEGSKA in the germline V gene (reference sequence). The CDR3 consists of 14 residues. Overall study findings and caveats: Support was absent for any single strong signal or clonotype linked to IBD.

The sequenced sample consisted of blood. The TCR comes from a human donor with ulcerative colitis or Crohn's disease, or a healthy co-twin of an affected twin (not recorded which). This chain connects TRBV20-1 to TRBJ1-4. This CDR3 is CSARFGGPNEKLFF.